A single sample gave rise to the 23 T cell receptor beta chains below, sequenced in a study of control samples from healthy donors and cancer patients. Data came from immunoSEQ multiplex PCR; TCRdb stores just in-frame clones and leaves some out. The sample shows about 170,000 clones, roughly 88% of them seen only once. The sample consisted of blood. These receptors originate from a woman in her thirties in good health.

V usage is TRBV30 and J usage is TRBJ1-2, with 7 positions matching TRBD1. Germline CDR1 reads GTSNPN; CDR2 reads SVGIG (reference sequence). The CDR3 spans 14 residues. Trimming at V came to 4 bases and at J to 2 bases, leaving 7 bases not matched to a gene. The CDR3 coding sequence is TGTGCCTGGAACACCGGGACAGCAAACTATGGCTACACCTTC. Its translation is CAWNTGTANYGYTF.

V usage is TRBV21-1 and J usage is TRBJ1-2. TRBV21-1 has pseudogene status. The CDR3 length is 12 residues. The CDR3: CATRPPIRGYTF. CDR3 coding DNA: TGTGCCACCAGACCGCCTATTAGGGGCTACACCTTC.

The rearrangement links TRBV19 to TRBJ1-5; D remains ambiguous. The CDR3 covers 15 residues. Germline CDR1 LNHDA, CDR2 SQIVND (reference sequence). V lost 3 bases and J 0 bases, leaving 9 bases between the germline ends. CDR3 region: CASSIATYSNQPQHF. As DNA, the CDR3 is TGTGCCAGTAGTATTGCCACTTATAGCAATCAGCCCCAGCATTTT.

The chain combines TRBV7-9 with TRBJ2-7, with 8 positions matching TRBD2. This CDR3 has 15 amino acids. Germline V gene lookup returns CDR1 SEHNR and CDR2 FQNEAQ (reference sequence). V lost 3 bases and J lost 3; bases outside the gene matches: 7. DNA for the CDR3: TGTGCCAGCAGCTTCGGTACTAGCGGTTTCTACGAGCAGTACTTC. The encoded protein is CASSFGTSGFYEQYF.

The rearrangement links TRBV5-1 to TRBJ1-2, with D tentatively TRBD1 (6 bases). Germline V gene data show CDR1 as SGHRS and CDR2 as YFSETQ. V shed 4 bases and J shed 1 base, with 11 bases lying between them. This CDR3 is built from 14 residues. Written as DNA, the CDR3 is TGCGCCAGCAGCCAGCAGGGGCTTAACTATGGCTACACCTTC. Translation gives CASSQQGLNYGYTF.

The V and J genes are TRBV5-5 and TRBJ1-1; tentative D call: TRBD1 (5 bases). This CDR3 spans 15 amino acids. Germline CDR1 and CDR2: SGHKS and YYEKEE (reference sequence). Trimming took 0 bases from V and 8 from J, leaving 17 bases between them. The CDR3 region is CASSLGPNGGLEAFF. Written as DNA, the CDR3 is TGTGCCAGCAGCTTGGGCCCCAATGGGGGACTCGAAGCTTTCTTT. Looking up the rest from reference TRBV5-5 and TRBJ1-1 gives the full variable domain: DAGVTQSPTHLIKTRGQQVTLRCSPISGHKSVSWYQQVLGQGPQFIFQYYEKEERGRGNFPDRFSARQFPNYSSELNVNALLLGDSALYLCASSLGPNGGLEAFFGQGTRLTVV.

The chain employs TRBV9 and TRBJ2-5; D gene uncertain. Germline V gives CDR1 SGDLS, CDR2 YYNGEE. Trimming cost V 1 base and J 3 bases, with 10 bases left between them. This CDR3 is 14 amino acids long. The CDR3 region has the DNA TGTGCCAGCAGCGTACCCGGACGGGAAGAGACCCAGTACTTC. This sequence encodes CASSVPGREETQYF. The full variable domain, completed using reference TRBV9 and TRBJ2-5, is DSGVTQTPKHLITATGQRVTLRCSPRSGDLSVYWYQQSLDQGLQFLIQYYNGEERAKGNILERFSAQQFPDLHSELNLSSLELGDSALYFCASSVPGREETQYFGPGTRLLVL.

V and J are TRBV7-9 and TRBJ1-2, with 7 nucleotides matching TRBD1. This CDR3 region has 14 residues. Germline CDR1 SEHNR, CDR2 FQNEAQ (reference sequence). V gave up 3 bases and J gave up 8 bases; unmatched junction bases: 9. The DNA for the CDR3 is TGTGCCAGCAGCTTTTCAGACAGGGACAGCGGCTACACCTTC. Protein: CASSFSDRDSGYTF. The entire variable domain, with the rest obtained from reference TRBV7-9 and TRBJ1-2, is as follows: DTGVSQNPRHKITKRGQNVTFRCDPISEHNRLYWYRQTLGQGPEFLTYFQNEAQLEKSRLLSDRFSAERPKGSFSTLEIQRTEQGDSAMYLCASSFSDRDSGYTFGSGTRLTVV.

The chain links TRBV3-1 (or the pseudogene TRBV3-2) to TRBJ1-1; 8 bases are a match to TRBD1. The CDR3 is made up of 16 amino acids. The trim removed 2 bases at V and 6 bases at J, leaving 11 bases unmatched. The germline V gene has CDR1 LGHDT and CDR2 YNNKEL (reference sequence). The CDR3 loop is CASSQRRGQGLAEAFF. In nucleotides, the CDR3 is TGTGCCAGCAGCCAAAGGCGCGGACAGGGATTAGCTGAAGCTTTCTTT.

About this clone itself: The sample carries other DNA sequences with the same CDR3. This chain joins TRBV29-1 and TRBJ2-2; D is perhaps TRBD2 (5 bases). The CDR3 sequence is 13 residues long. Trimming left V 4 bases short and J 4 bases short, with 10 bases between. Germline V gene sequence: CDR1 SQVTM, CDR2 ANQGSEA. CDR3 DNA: TGCAGCGTTGGCGGGTCTTCCACCGGGGAGCTGTTTTTT. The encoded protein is CSVGGSSTGELFF.

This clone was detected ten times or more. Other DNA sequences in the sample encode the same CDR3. This CDR3 is CASSLSLSYEQYF. Here the CDR3 DNA reads TGTGCCAGCAGTTTGTCCTTAAGCTACGAGCAGTACTTC. The chain combines TRBV12-3 or TRBV12-4 with TRBJ2-7; D not certain. The length of the CDR3 is 13 residues. V lost 3 bases and J lost 3, with 9 bases in between.

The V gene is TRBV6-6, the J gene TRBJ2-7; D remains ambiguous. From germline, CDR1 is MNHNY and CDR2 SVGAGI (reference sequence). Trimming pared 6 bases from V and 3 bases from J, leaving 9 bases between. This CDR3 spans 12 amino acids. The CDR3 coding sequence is TGTGCCAGCAGCATCAACAGCTACGAGCAGTACGTC. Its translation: CASSINSYEQYV.

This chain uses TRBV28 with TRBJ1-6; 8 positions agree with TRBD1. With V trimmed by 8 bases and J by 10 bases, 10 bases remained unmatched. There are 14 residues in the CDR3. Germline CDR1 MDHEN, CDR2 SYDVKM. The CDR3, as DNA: TGTGCCAGCCACTGGACAGGGAGGGTCTCACCCCTCCACTTT. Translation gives CASHWTGRVSPLHF.

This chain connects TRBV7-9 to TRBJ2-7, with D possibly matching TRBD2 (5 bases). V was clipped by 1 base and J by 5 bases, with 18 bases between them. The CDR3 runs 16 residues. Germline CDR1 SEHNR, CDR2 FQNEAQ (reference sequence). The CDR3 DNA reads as TGTGCCAGCAGCTTAGGTGACGGCCTAGCCCACCACGAGCAGTACTTC. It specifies CASSLGDGLAHHEQYF. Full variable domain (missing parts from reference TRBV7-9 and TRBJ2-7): DTGVSQNPRHKITKRGQNVTFRCDPISEHNRLYWYRQTLGQGPEFLTYFQNEAQLEKSRLLSDRFSAERPKGSFSTLEIQRTEQGDSAMYLCASSLGDGLAHHEQYFGPGTRLTVT.

CDR3 residues: CASSFDRGSYEQYF. The DNA for the CDR3 is TGTGCCAGCAGTTTCGACAGGGGGTCCTACGAGCAGTACTTC. The V call is TRBV11-1, the J call TRBJ2-7, with 9 bases lining up with TRBD1. Trimming removed 6 bases from V and 1 base from J; junction bases left unmatched: 4. CDR1 and CDR2 (germline): SGHAT, FQDESV (reference sequence). The CDR3 runs 14 residues.

The CDR3 DNA reads as TGTGCCAGCAGTTTCCTCGGGACAGGGGTTTCGGAGACCCAGTACTTC. Amino acid sequence: CASSFLGTGVSETQYF. V gene TRBV28 combines with J gene TRBJ2-5, with 10 bases lining up with TRBD1. Germline V lookup: CDR1 MDHEN, CDR2 SYDVKM. The length of the CDR3 is 16 residues. The trim removed 3 bases at V and 5 bases at J, leaving 9 bases unmatched. The whole variable domain, remainder taken from reference TRBV28 and TRBJ2-5, is DVKVTQSSRYLVKRTGEKVFLECVQDMDHENMFWYRQDPGLGLRLIYFSYDVKMKEKGDIPEGYSVSREKKERFSLILESASTNQTSMYLCASSFLGTGVSETQYFGPGTRLLVL.

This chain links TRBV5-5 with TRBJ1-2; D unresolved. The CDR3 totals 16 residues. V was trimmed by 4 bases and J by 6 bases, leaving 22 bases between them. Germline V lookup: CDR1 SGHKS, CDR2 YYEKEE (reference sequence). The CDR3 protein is CASSPTAGSIGNGYTF. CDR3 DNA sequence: TGTGCCAGCAGCCCGACCGCCGGATCTATTGGGAATGGCTACACCTTC.

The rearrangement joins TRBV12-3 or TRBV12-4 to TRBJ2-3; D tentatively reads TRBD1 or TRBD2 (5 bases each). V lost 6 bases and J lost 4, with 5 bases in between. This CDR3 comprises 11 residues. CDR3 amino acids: CASRGADTQYF. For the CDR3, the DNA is TGTGCCAGCAGGGGGGCAGATACGCAGTATTTT.

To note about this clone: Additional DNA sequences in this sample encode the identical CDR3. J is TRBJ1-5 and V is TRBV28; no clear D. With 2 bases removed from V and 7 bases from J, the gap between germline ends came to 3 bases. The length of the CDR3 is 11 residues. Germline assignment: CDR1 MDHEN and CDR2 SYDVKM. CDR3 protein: CASSLGQPQHF. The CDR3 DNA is TGTGCCAGCAGTTTAGGGCAGCCCCAGCATTTT. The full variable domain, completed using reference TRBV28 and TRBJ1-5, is DVKVTQSSRYLVKRTGEKVFLECVQDMDHENMFWYRQDPGLGLRLIYFSYDVKMKEKGDIPEGYSVSREKKERFSLILESASTNQTSMYLCASSLGQPQHFGDGTRLSIL.

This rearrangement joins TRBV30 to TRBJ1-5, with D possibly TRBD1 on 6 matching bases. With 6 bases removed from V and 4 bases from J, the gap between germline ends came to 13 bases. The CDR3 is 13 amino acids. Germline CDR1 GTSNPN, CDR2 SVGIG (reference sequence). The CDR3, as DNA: TGTGCCTGTCGGGACACCCTTAATCAGCCCCAGCATTTT. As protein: CACRDTLNQPQHF.

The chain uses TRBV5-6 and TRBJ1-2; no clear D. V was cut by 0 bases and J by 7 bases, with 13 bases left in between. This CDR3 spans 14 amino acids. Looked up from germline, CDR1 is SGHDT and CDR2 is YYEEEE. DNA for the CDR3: TGTGCCAGCAGCTTGGGAGGGAGGTTGAGTGGCTACACCTTC. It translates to CASSLGGRLSGYTF.

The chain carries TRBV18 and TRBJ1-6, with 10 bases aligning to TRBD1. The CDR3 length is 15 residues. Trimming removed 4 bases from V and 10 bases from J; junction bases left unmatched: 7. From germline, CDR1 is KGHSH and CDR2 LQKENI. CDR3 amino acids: CASSQQTGGRSPLHF. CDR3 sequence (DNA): TGTGCCAGCTCACAACAGACAGGGGGCCGGTCACCCCTCCACTTT.

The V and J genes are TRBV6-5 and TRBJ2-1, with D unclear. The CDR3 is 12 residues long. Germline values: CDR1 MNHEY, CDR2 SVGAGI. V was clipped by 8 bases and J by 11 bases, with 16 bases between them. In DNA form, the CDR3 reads TGTGCCAGCTCCACTTTTAGTAGTAAGCAGTTCTTC. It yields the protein CASSTFSSKQFF.